Listed here are 17 T cell receptor beta chains from one sample, sequenced in a study of long-term antiretroviral therapy in people with HIV. Survey-level resolution applied to immunoSEQ assay v3.0. This table comes from immunoSEQ multiplex PCR, and its TCRdb copy is limited to in-frame clones, with some not included. Altogether 25,000 to 35,000 clones are present, more than 75% being singletons, with the ten largest covering 3.5% to 5%. The source material was unsorted PBMCs, sampled 0.5 years after starting antiretroviral therapy. The source is a woman between 18 and 29 years old with HIV.

The gene calls are TRBV5-1 and TRBJ2-5; D is uncertain. The germline CDR1 and CDR2 sequences are SGHRS and YFSETQ. This CDR3 spans 14 amino acids. Trimming stripped 4 bases from V and 2 bases from J, with 12 bases between. This CDR3 is CASSLTGLQETQYF. The CDR3 nucleotides read TGCGCCAGCAGCCTGACGGGTCTACAAGAGACCCAGTACTTC.

The CDR3 reads CASSRGLESTDTQYF. The CDR3 coding sequence is TGTGCCAGCAGTAGAGGACTGGAAAGCACAGATACGCAGTATTTT. The chain combines TRBV6-5 with TRBJ2-3; maybe TRBD2 (5 bases). V was cut by 5 bases and J by 0 bases, with 12 bases left in between. The CDR3 consists of 15 residues. Per germline, CDR1 MNHEY and CDR2 SVGAGI.

This clone was detected once. The V gene is TRBV15, the J gene TRBJ1-2; TRBD1 matches at 9 bases. Trimming took 3 bases from V and 4 from J; bases not matched to a gene: 6. The CDR3 has 15 amino acids. Germline V CDR1 and CDR2: LNHNV, YYDKDF (reference sequence). CDR3 sequence reads: CATSRAGQGLYGYTF. DNA of the CDR3: TGTGCCACCAGCAGGGCCGGACAGGGGCTCTATGGCTACACCTTC.

V usage is TRBV27 and J usage is TRBJ2-5; weak D call: TRBD2 (5 bases). The germline CDR1 and CDR2 sequences are MNHEY and SMNVEV (reference sequence). V lost 4 bases and J lost 9, with 15 bases in between. The CDR3 covers 13 residues. The CDR3 here is CASSSHSKAAQYF. The CDR3 region has the DNA TGTGCCAGCAGTTCCCACAGCAAAGCGGCCCAGTACTTC.

J is TRBJ2-2 and V is TRBV19; D is undetermined. The V end lost 7 bases, the J end lost 0 bases, and 9 bases lay between the germline ends. This CDR3 region has 14 residues. CDR1 LNHDA and CDR2 SQIVND come from the germline V gene (reference sequence). The CDR3 nucleotides are TGTGCCAGTACGGTGCAGGCGAACACCGGGGAGCTGTTTTTT. Protein product: CASTVQANTGELFF.

The chain uses TRBV7-2 and TRBJ2-7; TRBD2 matches 7 bases. The germline V gene has CDR1 SGHTA and CDR2 FQGNSA. The CDR3 has 15 residues. V shed 2 bases, J shed 0 bases, and the junction held 4 bases outside the gene matches. Here the CDR3 reads CASSLRGGSSYEQYF. CDR3 sequence (DNA): TGTGCCAGCAGCTTAAGAGGCGGGAGCTCCTACGAGCAGTACTTC.

The chain has TRBV9 and TRBJ2-3; 13 bases align to TRBD2. The junction had 6 bases not matched to a gene; V was cut back by 4 bases and J by 1 base. The CDR3 spans 17 residues. Germline lookup yields CDR1 SGDLS and CDR2 YYNGEE. The CDR3 coding sequence is TGTGCCAGCAGCTTAGGACTAGCGGGAGTGGGCACAGATACGCAGTATTTT. This translates into CASSLGLAGVGTDTQYF. The full variable domain, rest sourced from reference TRBV9 and TRBJ2-3, is DSGVTQTPKHLITATGQRVTLRCSPRSGDLSVYWYQQSLDQGLQFLIQYYNGEERAKGNILERFSAQQFPDLHSELNLSSLELGDSALYFCASSLGLAGVGTDTQYFGPGTRLTVL.

The rearrangement joins TRBV7-9 to TRBJ1-1; no firm D call. From germline, CDR1 is SEHNR and CDR2 FQNEAQ (reference sequence). The V gene lost 6 bases and the J gene lost 5 bases, with 16 bases spanning the gap. This CDR3 has 14 residues. The CDR3 protein is CASSNEIPGTEAFF. DNA of the CDR3: TGTGCCAGCAGTAACGAAATTCCCGGGACTGAAGCTTTCTTT.

The rearrangement links TRBV6-4 to TRBJ2-2; 7 bases line up with TRBD1. The V gene's germline CDR1 is MRHNA and CDR2 SNTAGT. The CDR3 totals 16 residues. V lost 6 bases, J lost 6 bases, and 13 bases stayed unmatched. The CDR3 DNA reads as TGTGCCAGCAGCCCTACAGGGGTTCTACTGTCCGGGGAGCTGTTTTTT. Residues: CASSPTGVLLSGELFF.

V is TRBV28 and J is TRBJ1-3; D gene unclear. Germline-derived CDR1 and CDR2 are MDHEN and SYDVKM. V dropped 4 bases and J dropped 0 bases, with 13 bases sitting between them. The CDR3 has 16 residues. The CDR3 DNA reads as TGTGCCAGCAGTTCGAGCCGGGGTTACTCTGGAAACACCATATATTTT. Residues: CASSSSRGYSGNTIYF.

CDR3 in amino acids: CASSPGDIAWFF. The CDR3 coding sequence is TGTGCCAGCAGTCCCGGGGACATCGCCTGGTTCTTC. The chain recombines TRBV6-1 with TRBJ2-1; perhaps TRBD1 as D (6 bases). The germline V gene encodes CDR1 MNHNS and CDR2 SASEGT. This CDR3 region has 12 residues. V was clipped by 5 bases and J by 15 bases, with 17 bases between them.

This chain uses TRBV5-4 with TRBJ2-1; 7 bases agree with TRBD1. CDR1 SGHNT and CDR2 YYREEE come from the germline V gene (reference sequence). CDR3 length: 15 amino acids. J gave up 8 bases and V 4 bases, and 12 bases lay outside the gene matches. The CDR3 sequence: CASSKTGSRVDEQFF. Here the CDR3 DNA reads TGTGCCAGCAGCAAGACAGGGTCCAGGGTCGATGAGCAGTTCTTC.

The chain uses TRBV9 and TRBJ1-2, with 8 bases lining up with TRBD1. Germline assignment: CDR1 SGDLS and CDR2 YYNGEE. The V gene end was trimmed by 0 bases and the J gene end by 4 bases; junction bases not matched to a gene: 8. This CDR3 region has 16 residues. Here the CDR3 reads CASSVEVRGRPYGYTF. The CDR3 nucleotides are TGTGCCAGCAGCGTAGAGGTCAGGGGGCGACCCTATGGCTACACCTTC.

CDR3 residues: CASRRKGVNTEAFF. The DNA for the CDR3 is TGTGCCAGCAGACGGAAGGGTGTGAACACTGAAGCTTTCTTT. This rearrangement joins TRBV25-1 to TRBJ1-1, with unresolved D. The CDR3 is 14 amino acids. Germline CDR1 and CDR2: MGHDK and SYGVNS. Trimming took 6 bases from V and 0 from J, leaving 11 bases between them.

V and J are TRBV9 and TRBJ2-7; D assignment may be TRBD1 or TRBD2 (6 bases each). The CDR3 runs to 15 residues. The germline V and J ends were trimmed by 0 bases and 3 bases, with 13 bases remaining between them. From germline, CDR1 is SGDLS and CDR2 YYNGEE. The chain's CDR3 is CASSVDGGPHYEQYF. CDR3 coding DNA: TGTGCCAGCAGCGTAGATGGGGGGCCCCACTACGAGCAGTACTTC.

V and J are TRBV7-9 and TRBJ2-2, with D tentatively TRBD2 (6 bases). CDR1 is SEHNR, CDR2 FQNEAQ, per germline (reference sequence). This CDR3 comprises 15 residues. V gave up 5 bases and J gave up 5 bases, with 15 bases separating them. The CDR3 loop is CASSLGGAGTGELFF. For the CDR3, the DNA is TGTGCCAGCAGCCTAGGCGGGGCAGGTACCGGGGAGCTGTTTTTT.

CDR3: CASRLAGGPYEQFF. CDR3 nucleotide sequence: TGCGCCAGCCGGCTGGCGGGAGGGCCCTATGAGCAGTTCTTC. V gene TRBV4-3 combines with J gene TRBJ2-1; TRBD2 matches at 9 bases. V trimming: 8 bases; J trimming: 8 bases; junction bases outside the gene matches: 10. Germline CDR1 is LGHNA and CDR2 is YSLEER. This CDR3 contains 14 residues.